There are a few counts of the clone carrying this TCR beta chain. Germline values: CDR1 SGDLS, CDR2 YYNGEE. Losses at the gene ends were 0 bases for V and 4 bases for J; bases not matched to a gene: 1. CDR3 length equals 15 residues. The data belong to a study of T-cell memory formation after mild COVID-19. Study-wide background: The two donors had largely donor-specific TCR clusters.

Each CDR3 protein is one row after TCRdb ran MiXCR on the 5' RACE reads. Among roughly 320,000 distinct CDR3 sequences listed, approximately 29% were seen once. Input material: PBMCs or a T cell subset sorted from them (not recorded which). This chain connects TRBV9 to TRBJ2-3; 11 positions match TRBD2. The clonotype originates from an adult woman who had mild COVID-19 (a few samples of this study predate the infection). Cell type and time point are not known. The chain's CDR3 is CASSVVAGGPDTQYF. For the CDR3, the DNA is TGTGCCAGCAGCGTAGTAGCGGGGGGGCCAGATACGCAGTATTTT. Full variable domain (remainder filled in from reference TRBV9 and TRBJ2-3): DSGVTQTPKHLITATGQRVTLRCSPRSGDLSVYWYQQSLDQGLQFLIQYYNGEERAKGNILERFSAQQFPDLHSELNLSSLELGDSALYFCASSVVAGGPDTQYFGPGTRLTVL.